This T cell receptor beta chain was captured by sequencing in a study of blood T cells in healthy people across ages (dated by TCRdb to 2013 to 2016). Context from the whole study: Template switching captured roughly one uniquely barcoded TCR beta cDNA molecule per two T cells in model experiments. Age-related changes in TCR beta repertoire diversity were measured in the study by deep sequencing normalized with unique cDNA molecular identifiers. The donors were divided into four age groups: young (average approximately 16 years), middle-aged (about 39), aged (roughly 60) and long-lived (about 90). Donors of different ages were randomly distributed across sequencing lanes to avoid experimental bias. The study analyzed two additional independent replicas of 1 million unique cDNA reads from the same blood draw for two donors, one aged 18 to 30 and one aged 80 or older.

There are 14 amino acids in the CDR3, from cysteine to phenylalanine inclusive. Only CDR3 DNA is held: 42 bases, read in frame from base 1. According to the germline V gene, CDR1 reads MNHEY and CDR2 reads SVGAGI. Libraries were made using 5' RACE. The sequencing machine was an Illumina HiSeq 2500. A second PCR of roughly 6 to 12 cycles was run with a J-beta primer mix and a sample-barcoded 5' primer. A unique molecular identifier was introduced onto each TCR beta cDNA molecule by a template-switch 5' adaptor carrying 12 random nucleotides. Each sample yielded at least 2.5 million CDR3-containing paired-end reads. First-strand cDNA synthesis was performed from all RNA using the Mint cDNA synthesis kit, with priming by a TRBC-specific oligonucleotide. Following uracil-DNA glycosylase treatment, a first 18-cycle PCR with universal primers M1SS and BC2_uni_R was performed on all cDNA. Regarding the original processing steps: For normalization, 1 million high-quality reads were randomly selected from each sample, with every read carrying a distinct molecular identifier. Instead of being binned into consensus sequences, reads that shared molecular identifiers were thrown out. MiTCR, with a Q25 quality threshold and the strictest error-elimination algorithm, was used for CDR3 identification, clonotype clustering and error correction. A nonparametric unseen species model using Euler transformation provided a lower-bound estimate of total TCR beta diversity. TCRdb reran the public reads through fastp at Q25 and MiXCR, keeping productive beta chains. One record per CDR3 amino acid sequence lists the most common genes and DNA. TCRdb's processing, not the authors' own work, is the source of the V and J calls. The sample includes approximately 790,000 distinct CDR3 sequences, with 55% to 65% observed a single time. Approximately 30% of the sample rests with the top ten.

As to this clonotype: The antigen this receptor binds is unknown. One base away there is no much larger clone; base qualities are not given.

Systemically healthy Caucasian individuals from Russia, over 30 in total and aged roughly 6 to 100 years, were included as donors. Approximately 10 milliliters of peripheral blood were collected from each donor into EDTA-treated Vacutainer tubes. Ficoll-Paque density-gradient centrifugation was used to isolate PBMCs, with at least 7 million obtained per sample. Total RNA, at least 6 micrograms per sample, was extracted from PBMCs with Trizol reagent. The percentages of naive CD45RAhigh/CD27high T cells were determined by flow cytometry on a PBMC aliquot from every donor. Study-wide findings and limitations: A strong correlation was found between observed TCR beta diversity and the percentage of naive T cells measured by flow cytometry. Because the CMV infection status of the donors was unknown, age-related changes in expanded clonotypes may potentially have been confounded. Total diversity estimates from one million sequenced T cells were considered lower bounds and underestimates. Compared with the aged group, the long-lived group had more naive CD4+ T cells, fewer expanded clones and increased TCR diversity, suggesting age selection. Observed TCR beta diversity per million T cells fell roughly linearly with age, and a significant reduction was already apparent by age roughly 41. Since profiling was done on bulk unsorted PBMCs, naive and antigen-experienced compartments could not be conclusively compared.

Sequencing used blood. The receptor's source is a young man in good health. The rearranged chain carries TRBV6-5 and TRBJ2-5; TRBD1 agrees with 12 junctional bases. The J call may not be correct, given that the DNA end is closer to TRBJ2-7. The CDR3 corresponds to CASSYGTGGREQYF. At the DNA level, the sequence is TGTGCCAGCAGTTACGGGACAGGGGGCCGCGAGCAGTACTTC.